This T cell receptor (beta chain) was captured in a study of shared clonotypes between healthy human individuals (dated by TCRdb to between 2020 and 2021). Some background on the complete study: A couple of women and a few men aged 18 to 49 years were included in the cohort. For each donor, three plates each were used for CD4 naive and CD4 memory, two plates were used for CD8 naive, and one plate was used for CD8 memory. Blood TCR repertoires of several healthy adults were deeply sequenced to estimate repertoire size and the extent of clonotype sharing between individuals. Libraries were prepared and TCR repertoires were sequenced by different laboratories using diverse techniques, in order to increase sequencing depth and limit assay-specific biases. Leukapheresis yielded between about 0.9 and 9 billion PBMCs per donor.

CDR1 and CDR2 were assigned from the germline V gene as SGHDT and YYEEEE. Trimming at the junction amounts to 6 bases on V and 3 bases on J, and the germline ends lie 16 bases apart. The CDR3 spans 14 residues, from the cysteine through the phenylalanine. Of the read, only the CDR3 DNA is kept; its 42 bases are in frame from base 1. Broader findings and caveats from the paper: Across four donors, around 5% of naive CD4, roughly 3.8% of naive CD8, 2% to 2.5% of memory CD4, and under 0.45% of memory CD8 clonotypes were shared. Because the study included a small number of donors, the genetic and exposure-history diversity represented was limited. Estimated clonotype richness was generally larger for naive than for memory subsets. Incomplete sequencing was indicated by rarefaction of sorted-subset datasets, despite the large sequencing depth. Sampling was restricted to blood, and TCR repertoires in tissue are likely to differ from TCR repertoires in blood. Clonotypes shared by all four sorted-subset donors showed higher generation probabilities than non-shared clonotypes. Based on pairwise subsampling, the degree of clonotype sharing among donors was expected to be affected by sequencing depth.

TCR CDR3 regions were amplified from genomic DNA by multiplex PCR using the deep immunoSEQ assay. Extracted genomic DNA from each cell subset was spread evenly across all wells of several immunoSEQ 96-well plates, with each plate serving as a replicate. For sorted subsets, around 0.2 ug of genomic DNA, equivalent to around 31,000 T cell genomes, went into each replicate PCR. Purified libraries were measured with a Qubit 3.0 fluorometer, size-checked on a Bioanalyzer 2100, and measured again with the KAPA Library Quantification kit. Each immunoSEQ 96-well plate was sequenced on its own single-read 150-cycle Illumina NextSeq 550 flow cell. The published analysis was carried out like this. Because the immunoSEQ output included only junctional sequences and no quality scores, the filtering could not be the same as the filtering used for full-length reads. Sequences were annotated with PyIR, a Python wrapper for IgBLAST v1.9, using IMGT germline references to assign V/J genes and CDR3. Any read was removed if the V/J assignment was weak (E-value above 1e-6), the CDR3 was missing, or the read contained stop codons, out-of-frame junctions, or ambiguous translated residues. V3J clonotypes were defined as sequences sharing an identical inferred V gene, J gene, and CDR3 amino acid sequence. To compute the percentage overlap between repertoires, the number of shared unique clonotypes was divided by the size of the smaller repertoire. RTK rarefaction, the Chao1 estimator, and Recon v2.1 estimates of unobserved clonotypes were used to assess repertoire richness. Generation probabilities for all TCRbeta clonotypes obtained by the gDNA method from a few donors were computed using OLGA. TCRdb holds this immuneACCESS table with in-frame rearrangements only. Some clones are missing; in checked studies, unresolved V genes explain under half, and the rest has no known cause. The V and J calls and clone size were taken over from that table, and D and trimming were inferred from the DNA. The sample includes some 1 million clones, with about 75% observed a single time. About 1.5% of the sample goes to the ten largest clones.

Healthy HIV-negative adults with no recently reported acute infections or vaccinations were included as donors. Only Caucasian adults living in Nashville, Tennessee, USA were represented among the donors. CD4+ T cells were enriched through magnetic negative selection, after which naive cells were positively selected on CD45RA and the remaining negative fraction served as the memory subset. Blood was obtained by leukapheresis, after which PBMCs were separated by Ficoll-Histopaque density gradient centrifugation and cryopreserved in liquid nitrogen vapor phase. Analytical flow cytometry was used to check the purity and quantity of every magnetically sorted T cell population. Genomic DNA was isolated from each sorted fraction and quantified by UV absorbance on a Nanodrop 2000c. On this clone itself: Its antigen is unknown. Base qualities were left out, and no much larger clone turns up one base away.

Rearrangement joined TRBV5-6 to TRBJ2-7, and the D gene may be TRBD1, 5 bases matching. The specimen was memory CD4+ T cells sorted from blood. The sample's cell subset or site, from its label and the paper: CD45RA-negative fraction. The source of this sequence is a man aged 18 to 29 in good health. The sequenced DNA: TGTGCCAGCACTTGGGCAGGGTTTAGCTACGAGCAGTACTTC. It is translated as CASTWAGFSYEQYF.